Shown below are 12 T cell receptor beta chains from a single sample sequenced in a study of CXCR3-negative and CXCR3-positive naive CD8 T cells. Study observations and caveats: Naive cells with CXCR3 showed TRB CDR3s that were more hydrophobic than those in CXCR3-negative naive cells.

The antigens these receptors bind are not known. Preparation of TRB cDNA libraries relied on 5' RACE carrying UMI labels. TCRdb reanalyzed the 5' RACE reads, giving one entry per CDR3 protein sequence and no DNA. This listing includes around 61,000 distinct CDR3 sequences. The sequenced material came from naive CXCR3+ CD8+ T cells from blood. Subset: CD45RO-CCR7+CD27+CD95- naive CD8+ T cells expressing CXCR3 (TNR3+). The origin of the receptors is a human donor in good health. Some clones in this sample may be carry-over from other donors' samples.

The gene calls are TRBV12-5 and TRBJ2-5; the TRBD1 assignment by TCRdb is unverifiable without DNA. This CDR3 comprises 15 residues. The germline CDR1 and CDR2 sequences are LGHNT and FRNRAP. Here the CDR3 reads CASAERGGGYETQYF.

The chain employs TRBV4-1 and TRBJ2-1; with no DNA, the TCRdb D assignment of TRBD2 cannot be verified. The CDR3 runs 16 residues. CDR1 is MGHRA and CDR2 is YSYEKL in the germline V gene. The CDR3 sequence is CASSHPIAGLDNEQFF.

The chain links TRBV9 to TRBJ2-3; TCRdb reports TRBD1, a call that lacks DNA to check it against. The germline gives CDR1 SGDLS, CDR2 YYNGEE. The CDR3 loop spans 14 amino acids. CDR3: CASSVGGGADTQYF.

V and J are TRBV7-2 and TRBJ1-5; TCRdb's D gene call, TRBD1, goes unchecked for lack of DNA. Germline V gives CDR1 SGHTA, CDR2 FQGNSA. This CDR3 is 17 amino acids long. CDR3 region: CASSLAGGVYNNQPQHF. The variable domain in full, with the rest retrieved from reference TRBV7-2 and TRBJ1-5, is GAGVSQSPSNKVTEKGKDVELRCDPISGHTALYWYRQSLGQGLEFLIYFQGNSAPDKSGLPSDRFSAERTGGSVSTLTIQRTQQEDSAVYLCASSLAGGVYNNQPQHFGDGTRLSIL.

The genes are TRBV28 and TRBJ2-5; without DNA, the TCRdb call of TRBD2 cannot be checked. The V gene's germline CDR1 is MDHEN and CDR2 SYDVKM. CDR3 length: 16 amino acids. The CDR3 spells CASSLISGGAPETQYF.

The CDR3 is CASGTGGWNEQFF. The rearrangement joins TRBV6-4 to TRBJ2-1; TCRdb calls TRBD1, which cannot be checked without DNA. Germline V gene sequence: CDR1 MRHNA, CDR2 SNTAGT. This CDR3 comprises 13 residues.

This chain connects TRBV29-1 to TRBJ2-1; TCRdb selects TRBD2, and the lack of DNA leaves this call unchecked. The CDR3 extends over 12 amino acids. Germline V CDR1 and CDR2: SQVTM, ANQGSEA. CDR3 sequence: CSVEGELAGEFF.

This rearrangement joins TRBV5-1 to TRBJ2-3; TCRdb reports TRBD2, a call that lacks DNA to check it against. This CDR3 has 16 amino acids. The V gene's germline CDR1 is SGHRS and CDR2 YFSETQ. The CDR3 loop reads CASSYSTSGGTDTQYF.

The J gene is TRBJ1-3, the V gene TRBV4-3. The CDR3 consists of 14 residues. Germline values: CDR1 LGHNA, CDR2 YSLEER. The CDR3 protein is CASSQDGSGNIIYF.

This chain connects TRBV29-1 to TRBJ2-7; TCRdb calls TRBD1, which cannot be checked without DNA. Looked up from germline, CDR1 is SQVTM and CDR2 is ANQGSEA. The CDR3 has 15 amino acids. CDR3 loop: CSAGSVEGAWYEQYF.

The J gene is TRBJ2-2, the V gene TRBV19; TCRdb's D call of TRBD2 is untestable without DNA. In germline, CDR1 is LNHDA, CDR2 SQIVND (reference sequence). This CDR3 is built from 15 residues. The CDR3 loop reads CASSSQRGALGELFF.

This rearrangement joins TRBV19 to TRBJ1-5; TCRdb's D call of TRBD1 is untestable without DNA. Germline V gives CDR1 LNHDA, CDR2 SQIVND (reference sequence). The length of the CDR3 is 13 residues. The CDR3 region is CASTGTSPWPQHF. Full variable domain (remainder filled in from reference TRBV19 and TRBJ1-5): DGGITQSPKYLFRKEGQNVTLSCEQNLNHDAMYWYRQDPGQGLRLIYYSQIVNDFQKGDIAEGYSVSREKKESFPLTVTSAQKNPTAFYLCASTGTSPWPQHFGDGTRLSIL.